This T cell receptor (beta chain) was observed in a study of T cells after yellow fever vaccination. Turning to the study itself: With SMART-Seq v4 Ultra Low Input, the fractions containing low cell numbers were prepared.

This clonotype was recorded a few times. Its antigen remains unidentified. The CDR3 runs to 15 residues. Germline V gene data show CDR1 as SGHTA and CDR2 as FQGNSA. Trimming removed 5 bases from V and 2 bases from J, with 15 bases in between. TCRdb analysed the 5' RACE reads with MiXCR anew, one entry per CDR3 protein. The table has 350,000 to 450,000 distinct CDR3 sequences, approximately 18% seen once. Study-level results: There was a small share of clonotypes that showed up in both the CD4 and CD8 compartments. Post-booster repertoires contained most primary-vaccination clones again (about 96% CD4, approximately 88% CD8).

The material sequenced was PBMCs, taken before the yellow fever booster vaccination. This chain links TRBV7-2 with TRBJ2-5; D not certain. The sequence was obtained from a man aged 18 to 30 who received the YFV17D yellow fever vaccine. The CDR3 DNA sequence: TGTGCCAGCAGCCGACTGGCCCGACGGCAAGAGACCCAGTACTTC. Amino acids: CASSRLARRQETQYF.